This passage covers 31 T cell receptor beta chains from one sample sequenced in a study of blood T cells in healthy people across ages. Primers used in a second PCR of roughly 6 to 11 cycles were a sample-barcoded 5' primer and a J-beta primer mix. TCRdb redid the calling of the 5' RACE reads with MiXCR, one entry per CDR3 protein. The sample carries about 1.1 million distinct CDR3 sequences, approximately 38% recorded once. The sequenced sample was blood. The receptors originated from a man aged 18-30 years in good health.

V is TRBV6-6 and J is TRBJ1-4; possible D gene TRBD1, 5 bases. The CDR3 extends over 14 amino acids. Per the germline V gene, CDR1 is MNHNY and CDR2 is SVGAGI (reference sequence). The V and J ends lost 2 bases and 6 bases respectively, with 10 bases between them. The CDR3 loop reads CASSYQDTYEKLFF. The CDR3 coding sequence is TGTGCCAGCAGTTACCAGGACACCTATGAAAAACTGTTTTTT.

V is TRBV5-4 and J is TRBJ2-7, with D uncertain. The CDR3 is 14 amino acids. V lost 4 bases and J 5 bases, leaving 16 bases between the germline ends. Germline lookup yields CDR1 SGHNT and CDR2 YYREEE (reference sequence). The CDR3 DNA sequence: TGTGCCAGCAGCCCGCAGGTTGTAGGCGACGAGCAGTACTTC. Translated: CASSPQVVGDEQYF.

This clonotype was seen more than once but under ten times. The chain couples TRBV20-1 to TRBJ2-6; TRBD1 aligns across 8 bases. The CDR3 totals 17 residues. Germline trimming cut 6 bases from V and 0 bases from J; bases unmatched to any gene: 10. CDR1 and CDR2 from the germline V gene are DFQATT and SNEGSKA (reference sequence). CDR3 DNA: TGCAGTGCATCGGCCGGGACAGGTGTCTCTGGGGCCAACGTCCTGACTTTC. Translating gives CSASAGTGVSGANVLTF.

Of note for this clonotype: Mismatch with germline at one junction end may stem from a read error. The genes are TRBV4-1 and TRBJ2-3; a weak D match, TRBD2 (7 bases). The germline CDR1 and CDR2 sequences are MGHRA and YSYEKL. This CDR3 is built from 18 residues. The CDR3 DNA reads TGCGCCAGCAGCCAAGTCCCCGGGGGCCCGACTAGCACAGATACGCAGTATTTC. It is translated as CASSQVPGGPTSTDTQYF.

The chain uses TRBV5-1 and TRBJ1-6, with 7 bases that match TRBD1. Trimming removed 0 bases from V and 7 bases from J; junction bases left unmatched: 4. This CDR3 region has 15 residues. Germline CDR1 SGHRS, CDR2 YFSETQ. CDR3 sequence (DNA): TGCGCCAGCAGCTTGGCAGGGACAGAAAATTCACCCCTCCACTTT. Amino acids: CASSLAGTENSPLHF.

The V and J genes are TRBV19 and TRBJ1-2, with D possibly matching TRBD1 (5 bases). The germline gives CDR1 LNHDA, CDR2 SQIVND (reference sequence). Trimming shortened V by 3 bases and J by 2 bases, and 10 bases separated the two germline ends. The CDR3 sequence is 14 residues long. The CDR3, as DNA: TGTGCCAGTAGTATGGGACCTATGAACTATGGCTACACCTTC. This gives the protein CASSMGPMNYGYTF.

This clonotype appeared a few times. The chain recombines TRBV27 with TRBJ1-1, with a possible D match to TRBD1 (6 bases). V was clipped by 3 bases and J by 5 bases, with 13 bases between them. This CDR3 has 14 amino acids. CDR1 is MNHEY, CDR2 SMNVEV, per germline (reference sequence). The CDR3 is CASSFRGGVTEAFF. In nucleotides, the CDR3 is TGTGCCAGCAGTTTCCGTGGGGGCGTGACTGAAGCTTTCTTT.

There are a few counts of this clonotype. The chain carries TRBV20-1 and TRBJ2-3; D is unresolved. V was clipped by 4 bases and J by 0 bases, with 5 bases between them. The CDR3 sequence is 12 residues long. Germline-derived CDR1 and CDR2 are DFQATT and SNEGSKA (reference sequence). In DNA, the CDR3 is TGCAGTGCTACGGACAGCACAGATACGCAGTATTTT. This codes for CSATDSTDTQYF.

This clonotype appeared a single time. V and J are TRBV9 and TRBJ2-1, with 8 bases matching TRBD2. Germline V lookup: CDR1 SGDLS, CDR2 YYNGEE. The CDR3 contains 17 residues. After removal of 0 bases from V and 2 bases from J, the junction contained 7 bases not matched to a gene. CDR3 loop: CASSVAWSSGPYNEQFF. The CDR3 region has the DNA TGTGCCAGCAGCGTAGCTTGGTCTAGCGGGCCCTACAATGAGCAGTTCTTC.

This clonotype was seen only once. J is TRBJ2-3 and V is TRBV20-1, with D perhaps matching TRBD1 or TRBD2 (5 bases each). The germline CDR1 and CDR2 sequences are DFQATT and SNEGSKA (reference sequence). The CDR3 runs 15 residues. Trimming removed 5 bases at V and 3 bases at J, with 18 bases between. CDR3: CSAPESEWGTDTQYF. CDR3 DNA sequence: TGCAGTGCTCCCGAAAGTGAGTGGGGGACAGATACGCAGTATTTT.

V usage is TRBV15 and J usage is TRBJ2-1; TRBD2 might be the D (6 bases). Trimming cost V 6 bases and J 4 bases, with 10 bases left between them. Germline assignment: CDR1 LNHNV and CDR2 YYDKDF (reference sequence). The CDR3 extends over 13 amino acids. The CDR3 DNA follows: TGTGCCACCAGGGAGGGTGCATACAATGAGCAGTTCTTC. This sequence encodes CATREGAYNEQFF.

This clonotype appeared a few times. The J gene is TRBJ1-1, the V gene TRBV20-1; no firm D call. The CDR3 length is 15 residues. Germline V lookup: CDR1 DFQATT, CDR2 SNEGSKA (reference sequence). V lost 3 bases to trimming and J lost 0 bases, with 14 bases between them. The CDR3 coding sequence is TGCAGTGCTAGGGACGGGAGAAGCATGAACACTGAAGCTTTCTTT. Protein: CSARDGRSMNTEAFF.

V gene TRBV25-1 combines with J gene TRBJ1-2, with 7 positions matching TRBD1. Germline-derived CDR1 and CDR2 are MGHDK and SYGVNS. V dropped 3 bases and J dropped 5; count of bases not matched to a gene: 6. The CDR3 length is 14 residues. As DNA, the CDR3 is TGTGCCAGCAGTGAGACAGGGTTTTCTTATGGCTACACCTTC. It yields the protein CASSETGFSYGYTF.

V is TRBV12-3 or TRBV12-4 and J is TRBJ1-5, with D possibly matching TRBD1 (6 bases). V lost 4 bases and J lost 5, with 12 bases in between. The CDR3 runs to 14 residues. As DNA, the CDR3 is TGTGCCAGCAGTTCCAGCGGGGGGCATCAGCCCCAGCATTTT. Residues: CASSSSGGHQPQHF.

The chain recombines TRBV7-2 with TRBJ2-1; no firm D call. Germline CDR1 is SGHTA and CDR2 is FQGNSA. The CDR3 sequence is 13 residues long. V was clipped by 4 bases and J by 9 bases, with 13 bases between them. The CDR3 spells CASSSSDVSEQFF. The CDR3 DNA sequence: TGTGCCAGCAGCTCAAGTGATGTTAGTGAGCAGTTCTTC.

The V and J genes are TRBV11-3 and TRBJ2-2; tentatively, D is TRBD1 (6 bases). Trimming shortened V by 5 bases and J by 6 bases, and 13 bases separated the two germline ends. Germline V gives CDR1 SGHNT, CDR2 YENEEA. The CDR3 is made up of 14 amino acids. CDR3: CASSENRVAGELFF. For the CDR3, the DNA is TGTGCCAGCAGCGAAAACAGGGTGGCCGGGGAGCTGTTTTTT.

This clonotype was seen a few times. This chain links TRBV7-9 with TRBJ2-7; 9 nucleotides line up with TRBD1. V lost 5 bases and J lost 4; bases outside the gene matches: 6. Germline CDR1 reads SEHNR; CDR2 reads FQNEAQ (reference sequence). This CDR3 has 14 amino acids. Here the CDR3 reads CASSGDREIYEQYF. The CDR3 bases are TGTGCCAGCAGCGGGGACAGGGAAATTTACGAGCAGTACTTC.

V gene TRBV5-1 combines with J gene TRBJ2-7; 7 bases line up with TRBD2. This CDR3 is 15 amino acids long. With V trimmed by 2 bases and J by 7 bases, 12 bases remained unmatched. The germline V gene has CDR1 SGHRS and CDR2 YFSETQ. The chain's CDR3 is CASSFTAGNYNEQYF. The CDR3 DNA is TGCGCCAGCAGCTTCACAGCGGGGAACTACAATGAGCAGTACTTC. Combining the CDR3 with reference TRBV5-1 and TRBJ2-7 gives the whole variable domain KAGVTQTPRYLIKTRGQQVTLSCSPISGHRSVSWYQQTPGQGLQFLFEYFSETQRNKGNFPGRFSGRQFSNSRSEMNVSTLELGDSALYLCASSFTAGNYNEQYFGPGTRLTVT.

This clonotype showed up just a few times. V and J are TRBV4-1 and TRBJ1-6, with 11 bases fitting TRBD1. V was pared by 0 bases and J by 7 bases, with 2 bases of the junction left unmatched. Germline V CDR1 and CDR2: MGHRA, YSYEKL. The CDR3 covers 16 residues. Written as DNA, the CDR3 is TGCGCCAGCAGCCAAGATGGGACAGGGGGGAATTCACCCCTCCACTTT. Translating it yields CASSQDGTGGNSPLHF.

The genes are TRBV5-1 and TRBJ1-1, with unresolved D. The germline CDR1 and CDR2 sequences are SGHRS and YFSETQ. V dropped 4 bases and J dropped 0 bases, with 10 bases sitting between them. The CDR3 totals 14 residues. The CDR3 loop reads CASSPGDMNTEAFF. CDR3 bases: TGCGCCAGCAGCCCTGGCGATATGAACACTGAAGCTTTCTTT. The full variable domain, rest sourced from reference TRBV5-1 and TRBJ1-1, is KAGVTQTPRYLIKTRGQQVTLSCSPISGHRSVSWYQQTPGQGLQFLFEYFSETQRNKGNFPGRFSGRQFSNSRSEMNVSTLELGDSALYLCASSPGDMNTEAFFGQGTRLTVV.

This clonotype was seen a handful of times. This sequence joins TRBV27 and TRBJ1-2, with no clear D. In germline, CDR1 is MNHEY, CDR2 SMNVEV (reference sequence). The CDR3 runs 16 residues. V was cut by 0 bases and J by 6 bases, with 17 bases left in between. CDR3 amino acids: CASSLSRSGSPHGYTF. DNA for the CDR3: TGTGCCAGCAGTTTATCTAGGTCTGGCAGCCCCCATGGCTACACCTTC.

This clonotype was found once. The chain employs TRBV12-3 or TRBV12-4 and TRBJ2-2; D is possibly TRBD1 or TRBD2 (5 bases each). This CDR3 is built from 14 residues. The V end lost 0 bases, the J end lost 5 bases, and 7 bases lay between the germline ends. This CDR3 reads CASSLAWGTGELFF. DNA for the CDR3: TGTGCCAGCAGTTTAGCTTGGGGGACCGGGGAGCTGTTTTTT.

This clonotype was observed a few times. The chain joins TRBV4-1 to TRBJ2-7; perhaps TRBD2 as D (6 bases). The V gene lost 1 base and the J gene lost 4 bases, with 14 bases spanning the gap. Germline V lookup: CDR1 MGHRA, CDR2 YSYEKL. The CDR3 runs 15 residues. CDR3 sequence: CASSQVSGGDYEQYF. CDR3 in DNA: TGCGCCAGCAGCCAAGTCTCCGGGGGAGATTACGAGCAGTACTTC.

This clonotype has more than one count but fewer than ten. This sequence joins TRBV21-1 and TRBJ2-4; the tabulated D call, TRBD2, remains unverified against the DNA. TRBV21-1 is classified as a pseudogene. CDR3 length: 16 residues. The CDR3 loop reads CASSKVGGRAKNIQYF. In nucleotides, the CDR3 is TGTGCCAGCAGCAAAGTCGGGGGGAGGGCCAAAAACATTCAGTACTTC.

The chain recombines TRBV2 with TRBJ2-7, with D possibly TRBD1 on 6 matching bases. Between the trimmed V and J ends, which lost 3 bases and 1 base, there was a span of 16 bases. This CDR3 is 16 amino acids long. Looked up from germline, CDR1 is SNHLY and CDR2 is FYNNEI. CDR3 region: CASSDVGGGKSYEQYF. DNA for the CDR3: TGTGCCAGCAGTGATGTTGGTGGGGGCAAATCCTACGAGCAGTACTTC.

In this sample, this clonotype turned up many times. This chain joins TRBV7-2 and TRBJ2-3; TRBD1 is a possible D gene (5 bases). The germline gives CDR1 SGHTA, CDR2 FQGNSA. V was clipped by 5 bases and J by 6 bases, with 12 bases between them. The CDR3 is made up of 13 amino acids. CDR3 nucleotides: TGTGCCAGCAGCGTAACTCCAGGGGATACGCAGTATTTT. This encodes CASSVTPGDTQYF. Drawing the rest from reference TRBV7-2 and TRBJ2-3, the complete variable domain is GAGVSQSPSNKVTEKGKDVELRCDPISGHTALYWYRQSLGQGLEFLIYFQGNSAPDKSGLPSDRFSAERTGGSVSTLTIQRTQQEDSAVYLCASSVTPGDTQYFGPGTRLTVL.

This clonotype came up a few times. CDR3 protein: CSAKTSGGPTDTQYF. The CDR3 coding sequence is TGCAGTGCTAAGACTAGCGGGGGGCCCACAGATACGCAGTATTTT. J is TRBJ2-3 and V is TRBV20-1; 13 nucleotides match TRBD2. Germline lookup yields CDR1 DFQATT and CDR2 SNEGSKA (reference sequence). The CDR3 length is 15 residues. The V gene end was trimmed by 4 bases and the J gene end by 2 bases; junction bases not matched to a gene: 3.

This clonotype was recorded many times. V is TRBV29-1 and J is TRBJ2-3; TRBD1 agrees at 8 bases. The germline CDR1 and CDR2 sequences are SQVTM and ANQGSEA. The CDR3 is made up of 12 amino acids. J gave up 5 bases and V 6 bases, and 4 bases lay outside the gene matches. This CDR3 reads CSVGQGLDTQYF. CDR3 nucleotides: TGCAGCGTCGGACAGGGATTAGATACGCAGTATTTT.

This clonotype was detected only a few times. J is TRBJ1-2 and V is TRBV27, with TRBD1 matching over 7 bases. Germline loops: CDR1 MNHEY, CDR2 SMNVEV (reference sequence). This CDR3 comprises 15 residues. The V and J ends lost 5 bases and 4 bases, in that order; junction bases with no gene match: 10. This CDR3 reads CASSATGYGSYGYTF. In DNA, the CDR3 is TGTGCCAGCAGTGCGACAGGGTATGGGAGCTATGGCTACACCTTC.

The chain couples TRBV5-1 to TRBJ1-2, with TRBD1 identical over 10 bases. The CDR3 contains 14 residues. With V trimmed by 4 bases and J by 6 bases, 6 bases remained unmatched. Germline V gives CDR1 SGHRS, CDR2 YFSETQ. Here the CDR3 DNA reads TGCGCCAGCAGCGCGACAGGGGGCGCGGATGGCTACACCTTC. Its translation: CASSATGGADGYTF. Combining the CDR3 with reference TRBV5-1 and TRBJ1-2 gives the whole variable domain KAGVTQTPRYLIKTRGQQVTLSCSPISGHRSVSWYQQTPGQGLQFLFEYFSETQRNKGNFPGRFSGRQFSNSRSEMNVSTLELGDSALYLCASSATGGADGYTFGSGTRLTVV.

The rearrangement uses TRBV27 and TRBJ1-1, with 11 bases identical to TRBD1. V lost 5 bases to trimming and J lost 7 bases; unmatched junction nucleotides: 12. Germline V gives CDR1 MNHEY, CDR2 SMNVEV (reference sequence). This CDR3 has 16 residues. In DNA form, the CDR3 reads TGTGCCAGCAGTCCAAGGACAGGGGGCGTATTTTTTGAAGCTTTCTTT. Residues: CASSPRTGGVFFEAFF.